The 8 T cell receptor beta chains given below trace back to one sample, sequenced in a study of blood T cell repertoires in COVID-19. Produced via immunoSEQ multiplex PCR; TCRdb's table is partial and in-frame only. Of about 180,000 clones listed, under 90% are singletons. The source material was peripheral blood. The receptor source for this set is a human donor in a cohort sampled during active COVID-19.

The chain has TRBV18 and TRBJ1-4; no firm D call. CDR3 size: 13 residues. V lost 3 bases to trimming and J lost 6 bases, with 8 bases between them. Germline V CDR1 and CDR2: KGHSH, LQKENI. The CDR3 reads CASSPRQDEKLFF. The CDR3 DNA sequence: TGTGCCAGCTCACCTCGGCAGGATGAAAAACTGTTTTTT.

The rearrangement joins TRBV11-1 to TRBJ2-7, with 7 bases that match TRBD2. CDR3 length equals 15 residues. Germline V gene lookup returns CDR1 SGHAT and CDR2 FQDESV (reference sequence). Trimming cost V 3 bases and J 0 bases; bases outside gene matches: 5. The CDR3 coding sequence is TGTGCCAGCAGCTTTGCGGGAGAAGCCTCCTACGAGCAGTACTTC. It translates to CASSFAGEASYEQYF.

The genes are TRBV5-4 and TRBJ1-3; 7 positions agree with TRBD1. This CDR3 has 18 amino acids. Per germline, CDR1 SGHNT and CDR2 YYREEE (reference sequence). With V trimmed by 0 bases and J by 0 bases, 9 bases remained unmatched. The CDR3 sequence: CASSLGRDSGVSGNTIYF. DNA for the CDR3: TGTGCCAGCAGCTTGGGCCGGGACAGCGGAGTCTCTGGAAACACCATATATTTT. Using reference TRBV5-4 and TRBJ1-3 for the parts outside the CDR3, the full variable domain is ETGVTQSPTHLIKTRGQQVTLRCSSQSGHNTVSWYQQALGQGPQFIFQYYREEENGRGNFPPRFSGLQFPNYSSELNVNALELDDSALYLCASSLGRDSGVSGNTIYFGEGSWLTVV.

The chain is built from TRBV18 and TRBJ1-1; possibly TRBD1 for D (6 bases). V lost 3 bases and J lost 5, with 13 bases in between. CDR1 and CDR2 (germline): KGHSH, LQKENI. The CDR3 totals 14 residues. Here the CDR3 DNA reads TGTGCCAGCTCACCGGCAGGGGCAGGGACTGAAGCTTTCTTT. As protein: CASSPAGAGTEAFF.

The chain combines TRBV3-1 (or the pseudogene TRBV3-2) with TRBJ2-7; 8 positions match TRBD2. This CDR3 has 17 residues. With 3 bases clipped from V and 5 bases from J, the junction kept 15 bases outside the gene matches. Germline V CDR1 and CDR2: LGHDT, YNNKEL (reference sequence). The CDR3 nucleotides read TGTGCCAGCAGCCACTCCGGCCGGGGGGGCTATCCCCACGAGCAGTACTTC. Translated: CASSHSGRGGYPHEQYF.

Written as DNA, the CDR3 is TGTGCCAGCAGCCAAGGGGACAGGGGTCGTTATGACGAGCAGTACTTC. This codes for CASSQGDRGRYDEQYF. This chain links TRBV14 with TRBJ2-7; TRBD1 matches at 10 bases. The CDR3 spans 16 residues. Germline CDR1 reads SGHDN; CDR2 reads FVKESK. After removal of 1 base from V and 5 bases from J, the junction contained 8 bases not matched to a gene.

Here the CDR3 reads CAISELSGGLNEQFF. CDR3 bases: TGTGCCATCAGTGAGTTGAGCGGGGGGCTCAATGAGCAGTTCTTC. The chain employs TRBV10-3 and TRBJ2-1; TRBD2 aligns across 9 bases. The CDR3 sequence is 15 residues long. Per germline, CDR1 ENHRY and CDR2 SYGVKD. The V and J ends lost 1 base and 6 bases, in that order; junction bases with no gene match: 4.

The chain joins TRBV5-1 to TRBJ2-7, with 7 bases matching TRBD1. The germline V gene encodes CDR1 SGHRS and CDR2 YFSETQ. The ends lost 0 bases at V and 2 bases at J; junction bases unmatched: 5. This CDR3 is 15 amino acids long. The CDR3 protein is CASSLDGTATYEQYF. In nucleotides, the CDR3 is TGCGCCAGCAGCTTGGACGGGACAGCCACCTACGAGCAGTACTTC.